Sequencing of this TCR beta chain was carried out in a study of T and B cells in COVID-19 patients. This clonotype ranks as medium-sized. Its antigen is as yet unknown. V lost 4 bases to trimming and J lost 2 bases, with 18 bases between them. Germline CDR1 and CDR2: SGHKS and YYEKEE (reference sequence). The CDR3 is 17 residues long. Multiplex PCR with BIOMED2 TRB-A/B primer pools amplified TRB rearrangements. MiXCR was run by TCRdb on the multiplex PCR reads, yielding one entry per CDR3 protein. The sample has 3,700 or so distinct CDR3 sequences, around a quarter seen once. Each TRB amplification used roughly 230-550 ng of genomic DNA from blood. Findings and caveats of the study: Highly clonal in active COVID-19, TRB repertoires exceeded healthy-donor diversity and richness at recovery. Few blood samples existed from mildly ill patients during symptoms or early in severe cases. In COVID-19 patients, T cell receptor beta variable and joining gene use was reportedly strongly skewed.

This clonotype was sampled from a human donor with active COVID-19. The donor label of this sample is uncertain. This chain connects TRBV5-5 to TRBJ2-2, with D hard to call. The sequencing input was blood. CDR3 bases: TGTGCCAGCAGCCTGGTCTCGTCAAGTCCAAACACCGGGGAGCTGTTTTTT. Its translation: CASSLVSSSPNTGELFF.